This T cell receptor (beta chain) was sequenced during a study of CD8+CD57+ T cells in acquired aplastic anemia. Only patients with CD8+CD57+ cell expansion on flow cytometry were chosen for sequencing. The CDR3 is 13 residues long. Trimming left V 5 bases short and J 6 bases short, with 16 bases between. Germline V gives CDR1 SQVTM, CDR2 ANQGSEA. CDR3 and TCR beta VDJ profiling relied on genomic DNA as the template. MiXCR, run by TCRdb on the reads, gives a single entry per CDR3 protein. Of around 130,000 distinct CDR3 sequences listed, over 55% are singletons. The genes are TRBV29-1 and TRBJ1-1; tentative D call: TRBD1 (5 bases). The source material was sorted CD4+, CD8+, or CD8+CD57+ T cells (not recorded which) from PBMCs. This TCR derives from a human donor with aplastic anemia. This CDR3 reads CSVNPRPGAEAFF. CDR3 nucleotides: TGCAGCGTTAACCCTCGCCCGGGGGCTGAAGCTTTCTTT.